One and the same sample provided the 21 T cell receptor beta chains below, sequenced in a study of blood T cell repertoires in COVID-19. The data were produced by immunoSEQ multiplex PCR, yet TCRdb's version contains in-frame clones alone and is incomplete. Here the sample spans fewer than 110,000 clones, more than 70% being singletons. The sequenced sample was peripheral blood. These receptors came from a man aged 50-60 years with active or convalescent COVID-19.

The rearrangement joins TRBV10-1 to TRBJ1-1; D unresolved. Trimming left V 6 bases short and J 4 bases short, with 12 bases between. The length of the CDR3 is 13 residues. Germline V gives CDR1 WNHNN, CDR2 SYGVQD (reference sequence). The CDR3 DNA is TGCGCCAGCAGCCCCCGCCCGGGCACTGAAGCTTTCTTT. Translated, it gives CASSPRPGTEAFF.

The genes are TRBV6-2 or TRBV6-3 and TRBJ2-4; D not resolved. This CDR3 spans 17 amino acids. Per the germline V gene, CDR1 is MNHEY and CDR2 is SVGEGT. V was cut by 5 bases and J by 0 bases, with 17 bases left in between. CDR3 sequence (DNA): TGTGCCAGCAGTCAAATTTCGAGCACGGTAGCCAAAAACATTCAGTACTTC. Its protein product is CASSQISSTVAKNIQYF.

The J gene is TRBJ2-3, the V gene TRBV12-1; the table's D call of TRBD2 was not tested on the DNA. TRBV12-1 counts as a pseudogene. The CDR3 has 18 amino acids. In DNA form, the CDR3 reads TGTGCCAGCAGCTGTGTGACTAGCGGGAGTGTAGTGACAGATACGCAGTATTTT. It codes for CASSCVTSGSVVTDTQYF.

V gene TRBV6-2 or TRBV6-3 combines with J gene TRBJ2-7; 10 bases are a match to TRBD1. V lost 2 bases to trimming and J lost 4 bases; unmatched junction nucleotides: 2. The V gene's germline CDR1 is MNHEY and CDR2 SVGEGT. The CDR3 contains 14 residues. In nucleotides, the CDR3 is TGTGCCAGCAGTTACGGACAGGGGGGGTACGAGCAGTACTTC. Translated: CASSYGQGGYEQYF.

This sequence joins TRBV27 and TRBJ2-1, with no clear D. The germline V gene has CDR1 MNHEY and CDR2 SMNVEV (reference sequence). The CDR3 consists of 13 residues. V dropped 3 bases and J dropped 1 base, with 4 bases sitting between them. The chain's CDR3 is CASSFSSYNEQFF. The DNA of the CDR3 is TGTGCCAGCAGTTTCTCTTCCTACAATGAGCAGTTCTTC.

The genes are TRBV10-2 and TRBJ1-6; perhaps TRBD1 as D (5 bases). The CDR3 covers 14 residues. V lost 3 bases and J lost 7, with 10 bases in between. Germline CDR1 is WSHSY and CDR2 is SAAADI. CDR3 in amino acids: CASSENGANSPLHF. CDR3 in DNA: TGCGCCAGCAGTGAAAATGGGGCCAATTCACCCCTCCACTTT.

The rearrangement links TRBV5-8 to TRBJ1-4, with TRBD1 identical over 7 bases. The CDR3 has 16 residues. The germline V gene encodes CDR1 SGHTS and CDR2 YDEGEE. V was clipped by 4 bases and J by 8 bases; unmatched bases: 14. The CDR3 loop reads CASSNGDSPGGEKLFF. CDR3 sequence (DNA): TGTGCCAGCAGCAACGGGGACAGCCCGGGCGGAGAAAAACTGTTTTTT.

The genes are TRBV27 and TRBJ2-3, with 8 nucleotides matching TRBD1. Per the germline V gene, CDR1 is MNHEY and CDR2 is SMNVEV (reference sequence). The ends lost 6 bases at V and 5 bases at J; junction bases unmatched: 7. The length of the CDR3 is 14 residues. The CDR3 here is CASSFRGPLDTQYF. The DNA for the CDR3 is TGTGCCAGCAGCTTCAGGGGGCCGTTAGATACGCAGTATTTT.

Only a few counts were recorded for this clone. CDR3 region: CASSFMGLAGVGNEQFF. The DNA for the CDR3 is TGTGCCAGCAGTTTTATGGGACTAGCGGGAGTGGGAAATGAGCAGTTCTTC. J is TRBJ2-1 and V is TRBV27; the match to TRBD2 covers 14 bases. Trimming removed 3 bases from V and 7 bases from J; junction bases left unmatched: 8. The V gene's germline CDR1 is MNHEY and CDR2 SMNVEV (reference sequence). The CDR3 is 17 residues long.

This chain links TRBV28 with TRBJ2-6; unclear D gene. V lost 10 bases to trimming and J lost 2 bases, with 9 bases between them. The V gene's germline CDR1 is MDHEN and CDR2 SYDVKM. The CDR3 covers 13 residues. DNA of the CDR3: TGTGCCACCCTTTTCCCTGGGGCCAACGTCCTGACTTTC. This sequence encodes CATLFPGANVLTF.

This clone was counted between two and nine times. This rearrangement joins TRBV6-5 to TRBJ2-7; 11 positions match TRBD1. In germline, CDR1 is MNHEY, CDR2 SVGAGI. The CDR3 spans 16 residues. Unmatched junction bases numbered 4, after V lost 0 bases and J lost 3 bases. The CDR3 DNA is TGTGCCAGCAGTTACTCGACCGGGACAGGGGGCTACGAGCAGTACTTC. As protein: CASSYSTGTGGYEQYF.

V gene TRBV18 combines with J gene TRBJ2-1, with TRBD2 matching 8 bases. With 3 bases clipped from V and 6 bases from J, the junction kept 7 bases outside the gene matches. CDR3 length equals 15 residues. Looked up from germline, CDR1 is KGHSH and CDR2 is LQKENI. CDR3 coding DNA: TGTGCCAGCTCACCTGGGACTAGAGCGCTCAATGAGCAGTTCTTC. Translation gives CASSPGTRALNEQFF.

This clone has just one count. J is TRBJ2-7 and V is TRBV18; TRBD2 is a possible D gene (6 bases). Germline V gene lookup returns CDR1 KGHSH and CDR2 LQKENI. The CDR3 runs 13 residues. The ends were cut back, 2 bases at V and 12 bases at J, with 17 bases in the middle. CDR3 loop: CASSPSGSASSYF. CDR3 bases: TGTGCCAGCTCACCAAGCGGGTCGGCTAGCTCGTACTTC.

The CDR3 bases are TGTGCCAGCAGCTCCGGGACAGTGTACCAAGAGACCCAGTACTTC. As protein: CASSSGTVYQETQYF. V is TRBV11-2 and J is TRBJ2-5; 7 nucleotides line up with TRBD1. Germline CDR1 and CDR2: SGHAT and FQNNGV. The junction had 5 bases not matched to a gene; V was cut back by 4 bases and J by 0 bases. The CDR3 covers 15 residues.

This CDR3 is CASSSPGRRGEQYF. In DNA form, the CDR3 reads TGTGCCAGCAGTTCCCCAGGGCGGAGAGGCGAGCAGTACTTC. The chain couples TRBV28 to TRBJ2-7, with D perhaps matching TRBD1 (5 bases). Trimming took off 4 bases at V and 6 bases at J, with 16 bases between the two ends. Germline CDR1 reads MDHEN; CDR2 reads SYDVKM. There are 14 residues in the CDR3. Based on the CDR3 plus reference TRBV28 and TRBJ2-7, the full variable domain is DVKVTQSSRYLVKRTGEKVFLECVQDMDHENMFWYRQDPGLGLRLIYFSYDVKMKEKGDIPEGYSVSREKKERFSLILESASTNQTSMYLCASSSPGRRGEQYFGPGTRLTVT.

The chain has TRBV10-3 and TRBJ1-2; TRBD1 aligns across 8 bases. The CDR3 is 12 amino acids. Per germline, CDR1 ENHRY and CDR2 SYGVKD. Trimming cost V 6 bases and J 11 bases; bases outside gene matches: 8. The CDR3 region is CAISALDRGYTF. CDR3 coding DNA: TGTGCCATCAGCGCGCTCGACAGGGGTTACACCTTC.

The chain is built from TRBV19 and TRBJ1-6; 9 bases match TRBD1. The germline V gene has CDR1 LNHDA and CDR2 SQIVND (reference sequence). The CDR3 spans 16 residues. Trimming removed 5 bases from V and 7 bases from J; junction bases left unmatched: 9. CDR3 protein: CASSPQWDRVNSPLHF. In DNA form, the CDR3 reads TGTGCCAGTAGTCCCCAGTGGGACAGGGTGAATTCACCCCTCCACTTT.

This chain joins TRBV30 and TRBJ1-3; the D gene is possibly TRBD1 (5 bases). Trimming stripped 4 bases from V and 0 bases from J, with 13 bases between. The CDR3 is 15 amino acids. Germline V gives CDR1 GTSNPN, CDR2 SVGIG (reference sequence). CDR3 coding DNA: TGTGCCTGGAACTTCGACAGACACTCTGGAAACACCATATATTTT. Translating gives CAWNFDRHSGNTIYF.

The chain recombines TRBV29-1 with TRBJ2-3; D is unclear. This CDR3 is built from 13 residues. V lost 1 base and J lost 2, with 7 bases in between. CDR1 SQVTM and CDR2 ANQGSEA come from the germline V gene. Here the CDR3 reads CSVEGAYTDTQYF. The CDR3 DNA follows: TGCAGCGTTGAAGGGGCCTACACAGATACGCAGTATTTT.

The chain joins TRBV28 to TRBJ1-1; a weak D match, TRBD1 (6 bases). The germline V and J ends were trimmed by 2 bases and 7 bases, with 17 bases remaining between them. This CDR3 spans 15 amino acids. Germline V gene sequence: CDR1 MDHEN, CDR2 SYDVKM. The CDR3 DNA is TGTGCCAGCAGTTTAGATTCCCCCGCCAGGGGTGAAGCTTTCTTT. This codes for CASSLDSPARGEAFF.

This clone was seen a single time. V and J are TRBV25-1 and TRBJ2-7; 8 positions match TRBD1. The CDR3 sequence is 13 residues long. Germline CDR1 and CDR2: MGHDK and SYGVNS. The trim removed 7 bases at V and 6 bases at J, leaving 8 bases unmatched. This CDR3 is CASNRQGLGEQYF. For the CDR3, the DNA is TGTGCCAGCAACAGACAGGGGTTGGGCGAGCAGTACTTC.